The table lists the clone carrying this TCR beta chain with a few counts. The CDR3 contains 15 residues. Between the trimmed V and J ends, which lost 1 base and 5 bases, there was a span of 13 bases. CDR1 LGHDT and CDR2 YNNKEL come from the germline V gene (reference sequence). Produced via immunoSEQ multiplex PCR; TCRdb's table is partial and in-frame only. The data contain 150,000 to 200,000 clones, about 82% of them singletons. The data belong to a study of blood T cell repertoires in COVID-19. The sequence was collected from a man aged 70-80 years with active or convalescent COVID-19. The V call is TRBV3-1 (or the pseudogene TRBV3-2), the J call TRBJ2-3; possibly TRBD2 for D (5 bases). The sequenced material came from peripheral blood. This CDR3 is CASSQVGRRQDTQYF. CDR3 sequence (DNA): TGTGCCAGCAGCCAAGTGGGTAGGAGGCAAGATACGCAGTATTTT.